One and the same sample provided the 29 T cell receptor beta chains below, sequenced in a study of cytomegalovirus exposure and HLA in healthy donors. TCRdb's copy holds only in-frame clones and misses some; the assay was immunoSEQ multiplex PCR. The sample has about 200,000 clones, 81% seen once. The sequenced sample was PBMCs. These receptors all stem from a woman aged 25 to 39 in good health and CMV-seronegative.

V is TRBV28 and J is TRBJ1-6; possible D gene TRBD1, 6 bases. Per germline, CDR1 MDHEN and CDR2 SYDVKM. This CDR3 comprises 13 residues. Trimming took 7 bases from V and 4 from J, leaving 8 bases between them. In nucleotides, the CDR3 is TGTGCCAGCACCCAGGGGTATAATTCACCCCTCCACTTT. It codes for CASTQGYNSPLHF.

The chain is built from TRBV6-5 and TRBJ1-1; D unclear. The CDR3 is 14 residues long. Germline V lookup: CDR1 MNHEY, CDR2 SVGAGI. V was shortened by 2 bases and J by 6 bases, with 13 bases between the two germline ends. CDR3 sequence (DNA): TGTGCCAGCAGTTACGTCGCGGGAGGACCTGAAGCTTTCTTT. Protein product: CASSYVAGGPEAFF.

CDR3 sequence: CASSLAITGLAGYTF. CDR3 bases: TGTGCCAGCAGCTTGGCCATAACAGGGTTGGCTGGCTACACCTTC. J is TRBJ1-2 and V is TRBV5-6, with TRBD1 as a possible D gene (6 bases). The CDR3 loop spans 15 amino acids. V shed 0 bases and J shed 7 bases, with 16 bases lying between them. The germline gives CDR1 SGHDT, CDR2 YYEEEE.

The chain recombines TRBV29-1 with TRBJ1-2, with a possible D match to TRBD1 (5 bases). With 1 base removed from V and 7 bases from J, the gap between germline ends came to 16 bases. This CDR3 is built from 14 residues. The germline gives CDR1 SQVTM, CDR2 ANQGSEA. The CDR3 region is CSVEGLTERGGYTF. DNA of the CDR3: TGCAGCGTTGAAGGCCTGACAGAAAGGGGTGGCTACACCTTC.

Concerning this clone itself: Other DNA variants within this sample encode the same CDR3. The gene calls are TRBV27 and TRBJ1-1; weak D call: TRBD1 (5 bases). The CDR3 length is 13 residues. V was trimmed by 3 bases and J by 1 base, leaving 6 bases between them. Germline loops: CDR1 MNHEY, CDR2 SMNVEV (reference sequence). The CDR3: CASSLGQNTEAFF. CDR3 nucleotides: TGTGCCAGCAGTTTGGGGCAGAACACTGAAGCTTTCTTT.

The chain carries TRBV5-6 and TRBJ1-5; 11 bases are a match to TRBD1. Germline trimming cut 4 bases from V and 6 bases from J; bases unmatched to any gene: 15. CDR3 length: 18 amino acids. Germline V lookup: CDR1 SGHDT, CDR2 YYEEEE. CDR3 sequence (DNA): TGTGCCAGCAGCCGCGGGCCACCCCGGGACAGGGGGTTTCAGCCCCAGCATTTT. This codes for CASSRGPPRDRGFQPQHF.

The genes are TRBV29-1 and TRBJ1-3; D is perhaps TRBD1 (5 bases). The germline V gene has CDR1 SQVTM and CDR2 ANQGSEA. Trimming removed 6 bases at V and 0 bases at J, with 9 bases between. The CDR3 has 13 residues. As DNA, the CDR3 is TGCAGCGTGGCGACAGTCTCTGGAAACACCATATATTTT. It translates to CSVATVSGNTIYF.

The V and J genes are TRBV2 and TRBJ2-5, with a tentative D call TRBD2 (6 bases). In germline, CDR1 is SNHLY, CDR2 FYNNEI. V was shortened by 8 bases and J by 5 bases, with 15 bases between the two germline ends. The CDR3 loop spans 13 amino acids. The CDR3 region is CASETSRGETQYF. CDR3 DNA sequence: TGTGCCAGCGAAACTAGCCGGGGGGAGACCCAGTACTTC.

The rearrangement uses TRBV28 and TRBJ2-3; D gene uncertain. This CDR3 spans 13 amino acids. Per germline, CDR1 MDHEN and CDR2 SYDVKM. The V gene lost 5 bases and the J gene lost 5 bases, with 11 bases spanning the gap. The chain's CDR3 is CASSPYARDTQYF. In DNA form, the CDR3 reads TGTGCCAGCAGTCCGTATGCGCGAGATACGCAGTATTTT.

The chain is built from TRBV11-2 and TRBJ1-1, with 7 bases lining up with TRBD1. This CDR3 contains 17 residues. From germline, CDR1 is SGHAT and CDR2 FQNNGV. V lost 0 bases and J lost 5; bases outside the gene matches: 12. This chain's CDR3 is CASSLDIPQGGRTEAFF. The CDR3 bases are TGTGCCAGCAGCTTAGATATCCCGCAGGGGGGTCGGACTGAAGCTTTCTTT.

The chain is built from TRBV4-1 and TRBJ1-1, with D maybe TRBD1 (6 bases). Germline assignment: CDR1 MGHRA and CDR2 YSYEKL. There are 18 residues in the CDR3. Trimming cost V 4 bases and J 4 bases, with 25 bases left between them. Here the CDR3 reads CASSLKGGLGSFGTEAFF. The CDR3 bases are TGCGCCAGCAGCCTAAAAGGGGGTCTGGGGTCGTTTGGCACTGAAGCTTTCTTT.

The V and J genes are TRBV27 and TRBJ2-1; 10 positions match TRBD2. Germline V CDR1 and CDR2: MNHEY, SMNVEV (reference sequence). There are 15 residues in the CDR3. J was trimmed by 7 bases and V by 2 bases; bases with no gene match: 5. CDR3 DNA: TGTGCCAGCAGTTTAAGCGGGAGGGCCGGGAATGAGCAGTTCTTC. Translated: CASSLSGRAGNEQFF.

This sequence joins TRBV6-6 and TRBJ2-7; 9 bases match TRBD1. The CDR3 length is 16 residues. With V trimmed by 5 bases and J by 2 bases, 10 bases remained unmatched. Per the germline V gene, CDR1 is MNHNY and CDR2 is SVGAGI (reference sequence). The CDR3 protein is CASSNSPGQGTYEQYF. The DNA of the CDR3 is TGTGCCAGCAGTAATTCACCGGGACAGGGAACCTACGAGCAGTACTTC.

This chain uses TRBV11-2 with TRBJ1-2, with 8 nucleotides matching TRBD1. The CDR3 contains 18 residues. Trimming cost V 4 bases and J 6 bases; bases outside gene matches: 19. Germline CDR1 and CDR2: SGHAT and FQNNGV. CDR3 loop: CASSSPPETGESSDGYTF. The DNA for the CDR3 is TGTGCCAGCAGCTCTCCCCCCGAGACAGGGGAGAGCAGCGATGGCTACACCTTC.

CDR3 protein: CASSPRTSGSLYF. The CDR3 DNA sequence: TGTGCCAGCAGCCCGAGGACTAGCGGGAGTCTGTACTTC. The J gene is TRBJ2-7, the V gene TRBV14; 13 positions match TRBD2. This CDR3 has 13 residues. V was pared by 4 bases and J by 12 bases, with 6 bases of the junction left unmatched. CDR1 is SGHDN and CDR2 is FVKESK in the germline V gene.

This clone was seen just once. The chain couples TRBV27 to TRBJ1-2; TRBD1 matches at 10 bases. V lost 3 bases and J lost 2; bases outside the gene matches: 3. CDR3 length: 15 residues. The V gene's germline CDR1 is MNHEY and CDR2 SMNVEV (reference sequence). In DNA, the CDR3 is TGTGCCAGCAGTTTGGGGGACAGGGGCAACTATGGCTACACCTTC. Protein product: CASSLGDRGNYGYTF.

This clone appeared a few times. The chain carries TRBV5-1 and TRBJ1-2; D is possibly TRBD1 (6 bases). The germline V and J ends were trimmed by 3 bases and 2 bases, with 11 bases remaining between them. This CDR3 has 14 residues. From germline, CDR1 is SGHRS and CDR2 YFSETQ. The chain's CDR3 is CASSWGTGNYGYTF. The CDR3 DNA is TGCGCCAGCAGCTGGGGCACAGGGAACTATGGCTACACCTTC.

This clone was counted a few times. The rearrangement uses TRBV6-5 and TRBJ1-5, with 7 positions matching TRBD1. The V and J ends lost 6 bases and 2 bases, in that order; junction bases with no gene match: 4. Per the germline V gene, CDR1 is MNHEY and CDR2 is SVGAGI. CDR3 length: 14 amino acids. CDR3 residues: CASSATGGNQPQHF. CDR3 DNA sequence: TGTGCCAGCAGCGCAACAGGGGGCAATCAGCCCCAGCATTTT.

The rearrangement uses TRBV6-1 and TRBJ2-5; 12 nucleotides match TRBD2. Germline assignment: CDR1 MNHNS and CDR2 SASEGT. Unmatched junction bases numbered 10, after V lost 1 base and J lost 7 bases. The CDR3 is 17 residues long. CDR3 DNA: TGTGCCAGCAGTGAAGTGGCTAGCGGGAGGGCCATTGGGACCCAGTACTTC. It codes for CASSEVASGRAIGTQYF.

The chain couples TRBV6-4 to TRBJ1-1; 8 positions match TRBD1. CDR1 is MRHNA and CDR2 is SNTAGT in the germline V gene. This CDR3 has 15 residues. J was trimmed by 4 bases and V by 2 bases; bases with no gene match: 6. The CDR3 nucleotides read TGTGCCAGCAGTGACGGGGCAGGGGGCGTCACTGAAGCTTTCTTT. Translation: CASSDGAGGVTEAFF.

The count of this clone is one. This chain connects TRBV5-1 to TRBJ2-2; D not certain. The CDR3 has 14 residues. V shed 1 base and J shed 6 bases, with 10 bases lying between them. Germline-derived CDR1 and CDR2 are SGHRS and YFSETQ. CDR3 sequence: CASSLSIHSGELFF. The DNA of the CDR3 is TGCGCCAGCAGCTTGAGTATACATTCCGGGGAGCTGTTTTTT.

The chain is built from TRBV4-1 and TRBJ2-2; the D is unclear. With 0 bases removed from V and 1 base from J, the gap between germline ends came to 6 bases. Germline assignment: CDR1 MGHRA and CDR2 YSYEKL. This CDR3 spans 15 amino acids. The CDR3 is CASSQEFQNTGELFF. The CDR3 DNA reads TGCGCCAGCAGCCAAGAGTTTCAGAACACCGGGGAGCTGTTTTTT.

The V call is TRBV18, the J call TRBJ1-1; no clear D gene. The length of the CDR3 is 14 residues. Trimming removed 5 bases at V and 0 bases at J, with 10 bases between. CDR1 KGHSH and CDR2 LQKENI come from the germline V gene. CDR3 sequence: CASSSGSMNTEAFF. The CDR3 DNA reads TGTGCCAGCTCATCCGGGAGTATGAACACTGAAGCTTTCTTT.

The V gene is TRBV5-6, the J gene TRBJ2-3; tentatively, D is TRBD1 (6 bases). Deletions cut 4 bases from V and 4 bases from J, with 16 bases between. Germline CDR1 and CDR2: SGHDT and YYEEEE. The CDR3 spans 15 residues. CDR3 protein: CASSPRDNFPDTQYF. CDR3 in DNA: TGTGCCAGCAGCCCCCGGGACAACTTTCCAGATACGCAGTATTTT.

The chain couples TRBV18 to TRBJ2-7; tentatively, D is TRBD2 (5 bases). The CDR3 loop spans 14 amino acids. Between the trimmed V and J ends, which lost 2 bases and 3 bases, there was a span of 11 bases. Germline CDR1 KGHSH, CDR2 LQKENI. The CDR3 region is CASSPLRGNYEQYF. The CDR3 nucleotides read TGTGCCAGCTCACCATTACGGGGAAACTACGAGCAGTACTTC. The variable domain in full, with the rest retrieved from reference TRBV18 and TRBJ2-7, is NAGVMQNPRHLVRRRGQEARLRCSPMKGHSHVYWYRQLPEEGLKFMVYLQKENIIDESGMPKERFSAEFPKEGPSILRIQQVVRGDSAAYFCASSPLRGNYEQYFGPGTRLTVT.

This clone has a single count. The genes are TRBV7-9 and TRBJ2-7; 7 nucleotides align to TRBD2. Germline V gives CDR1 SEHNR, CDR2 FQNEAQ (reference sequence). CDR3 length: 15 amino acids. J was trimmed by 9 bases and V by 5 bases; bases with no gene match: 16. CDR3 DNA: TGTGCCAGCAGCCAAGGGGCGGGAGACCGTGCGCGGCAGTACTTC. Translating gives CASSQGAGDRARQYF.

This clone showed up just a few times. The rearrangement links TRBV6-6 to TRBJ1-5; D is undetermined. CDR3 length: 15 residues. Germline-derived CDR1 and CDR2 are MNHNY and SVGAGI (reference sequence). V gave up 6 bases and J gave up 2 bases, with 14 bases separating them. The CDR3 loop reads CASSRRGEGNQPQHF. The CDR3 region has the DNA TGTGCCAGCAGCCGTCGGGGAGAGGGCAATCAGCCCCAGCATTTT.

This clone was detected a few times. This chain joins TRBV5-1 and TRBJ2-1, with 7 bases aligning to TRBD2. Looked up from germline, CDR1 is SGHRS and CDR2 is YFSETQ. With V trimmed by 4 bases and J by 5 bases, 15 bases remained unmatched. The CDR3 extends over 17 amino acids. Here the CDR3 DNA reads TGCGCCAGCAGCCCGGGGCCCGCGGGAGTAACCCACAATGAGCAGTTCTTC. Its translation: CASSPGPAGVTHNEQFF.

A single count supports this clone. CDR3 protein: CASRRTSGSSYEQYF. The CDR3 DNA sequence: TGTGCCAGCAGGAGGACTAGCGGGAGCTCCTACGAGCAGTACTTC. This chain links TRBV6-5 with TRBJ2-7, with 13 bases matching TRBD2. V shed 6 bases and J 0 bases; nucleotides not matched to a gene: 2. The CDR3 loop spans 15 amino acids. From germline, CDR1 is MNHEY and CDR2 SVGAGI.